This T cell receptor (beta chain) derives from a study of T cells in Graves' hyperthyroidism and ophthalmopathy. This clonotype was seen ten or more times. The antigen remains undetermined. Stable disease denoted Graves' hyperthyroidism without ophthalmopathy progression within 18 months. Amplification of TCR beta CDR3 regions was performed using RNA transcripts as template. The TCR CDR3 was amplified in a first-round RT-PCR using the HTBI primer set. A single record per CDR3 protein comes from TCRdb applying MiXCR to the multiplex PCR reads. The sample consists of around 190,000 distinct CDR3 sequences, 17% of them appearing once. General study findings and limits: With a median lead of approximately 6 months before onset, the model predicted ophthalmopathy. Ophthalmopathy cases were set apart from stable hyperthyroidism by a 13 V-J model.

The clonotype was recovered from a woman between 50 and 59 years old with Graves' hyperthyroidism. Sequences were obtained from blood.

DNA for the CDR3: TGTGCCAGCACCCCCGGACTAGCGGGAGTCGGGGAGCTGTTTTTT. Amino acid sequence: CASTPGLAGVGELFF. The chain combines TRBV12-3 or TRBV12-4 with TRBJ2-2; TRBD2 aligns across 13 bases. The J segment lost 7 bases and the V segment lost 7 bases, leaving 6 bases of the junction unmatched. The CDR3 consists of 15 residues.